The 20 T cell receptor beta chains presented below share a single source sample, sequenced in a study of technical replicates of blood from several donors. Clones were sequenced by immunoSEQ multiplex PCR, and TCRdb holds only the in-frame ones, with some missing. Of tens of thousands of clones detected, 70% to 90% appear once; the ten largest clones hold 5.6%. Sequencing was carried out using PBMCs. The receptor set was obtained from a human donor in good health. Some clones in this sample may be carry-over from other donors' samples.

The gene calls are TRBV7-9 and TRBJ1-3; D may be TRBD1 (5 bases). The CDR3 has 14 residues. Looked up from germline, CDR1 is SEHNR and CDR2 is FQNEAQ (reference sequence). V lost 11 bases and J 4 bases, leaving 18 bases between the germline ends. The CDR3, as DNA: TGTGCCGGCGGGACTCCCGCTCTCGGAAACACCATATATTTT. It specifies CAGGTPALGNTIYF.

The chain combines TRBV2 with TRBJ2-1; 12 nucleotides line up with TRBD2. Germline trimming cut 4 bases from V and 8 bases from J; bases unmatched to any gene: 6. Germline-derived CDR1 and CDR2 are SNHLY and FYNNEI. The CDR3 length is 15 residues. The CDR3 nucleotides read TGTGCCAGCAGTGGTCCTAGCGGGGGGGTTGATGAGCAGTTCTTC. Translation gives CASSGPSGGVDEQFF. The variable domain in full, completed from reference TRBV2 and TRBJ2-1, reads EPEVTQTPSHQVTQMGQEVILRCVPISNHLYFYWYRQILGQKVEFLVSFYNNEISEKSEIFDDQFSVERPDGSNFTLKIRSTKLEDSAMYFCASSGPSGGVDEQFFGPGTRLTVL.

CDR3 sequence reads: CASSRRTERTMNTEAFF. CDR3 DNA sequence: TGTGCCAGCAGCCGAAGGACAGAAAGAACAATGAACACTGAAGCTTTCTTT. V is TRBV5-6 and J is TRBJ1-1; the D gene is possibly TRBD1 (6 bases). The CDR3 extends over 17 amino acids. V was trimmed by 4 bases and J by 0 bases, leaving 19 bases between them. The germline V gene encodes CDR1 SGHDT and CDR2 YYEEEE. The whole variable domain, filled in from reference TRBV5-6 and TRBJ1-1, reads DAGVTQSPTHLIKTRGQQVTLRCSPKSGHDTVSWYQQALGQGPQFIFQYYEEEERQRGNFPDRFSGHQFPNYSSELNVNALLLGDSALYLCASSRRTERTMNTEAFFGQGTRLTVV.

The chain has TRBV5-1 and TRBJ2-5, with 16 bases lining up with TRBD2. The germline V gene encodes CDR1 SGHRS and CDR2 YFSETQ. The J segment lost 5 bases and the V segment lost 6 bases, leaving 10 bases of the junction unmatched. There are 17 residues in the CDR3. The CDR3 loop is CASTVGGLAGGQETQYF. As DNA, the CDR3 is TGCGCCAGCACAGTTGGGGGACTAGCGGGGGGGCAGGAGACCCAGTACTTC.

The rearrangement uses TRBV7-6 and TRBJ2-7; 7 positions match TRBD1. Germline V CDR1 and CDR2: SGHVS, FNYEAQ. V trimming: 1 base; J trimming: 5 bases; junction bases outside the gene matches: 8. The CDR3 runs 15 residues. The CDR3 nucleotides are TGTGCCAGCAGCTTAGTTGGGACAGCTTTCGACGAGCAGTACTTC. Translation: CASSLVGTAFDEQYF.

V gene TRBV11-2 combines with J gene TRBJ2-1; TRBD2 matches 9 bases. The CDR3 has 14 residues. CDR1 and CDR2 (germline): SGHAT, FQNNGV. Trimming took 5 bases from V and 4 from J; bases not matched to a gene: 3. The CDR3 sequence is CASSRAGGYNEQFF. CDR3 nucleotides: TGTGCCAGCAGCCGGGCGGGAGGGTACAATGAGCAGTTCTTC.

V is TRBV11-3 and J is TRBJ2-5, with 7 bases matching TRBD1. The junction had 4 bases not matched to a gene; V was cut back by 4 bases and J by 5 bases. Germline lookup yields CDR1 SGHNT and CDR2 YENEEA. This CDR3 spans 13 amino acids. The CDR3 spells CASSSGQLETQYF. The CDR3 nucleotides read TGTGCCAGCAGCTCGGGACAGCTGGAGACCCAGTACTTC. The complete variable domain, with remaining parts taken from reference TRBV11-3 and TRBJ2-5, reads EAGVVQSPRYKIIEKKQPVAFWCNPISGHNTLYWYLQNLGQGPELLIRYENEEAVDDSQLPKDRFSAERLKGVDSTLKIQPAELGDSAVYLCASSSGQLETQYFGPGTRLLVL.

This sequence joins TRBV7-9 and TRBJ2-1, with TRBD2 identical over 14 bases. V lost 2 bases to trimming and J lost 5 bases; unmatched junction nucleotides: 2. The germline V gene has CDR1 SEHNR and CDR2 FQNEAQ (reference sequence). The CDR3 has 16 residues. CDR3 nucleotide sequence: TGTGCCAGCAGCTTAAGGACTAGCGGGGGGCACAATGAGCAGTTCTTC. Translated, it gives CASSLRTSGGHNEQFF.

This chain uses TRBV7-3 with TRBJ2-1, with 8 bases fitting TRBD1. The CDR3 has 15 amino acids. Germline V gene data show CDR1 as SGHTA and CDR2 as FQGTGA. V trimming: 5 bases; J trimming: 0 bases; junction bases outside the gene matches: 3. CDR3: CASSQDRGSYNEQFF. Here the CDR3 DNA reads TGTGCCAGCAGCCAAGACAGGGGCTCCTACAATGAGCAGTTCTTC. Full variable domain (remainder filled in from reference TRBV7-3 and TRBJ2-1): GAGVSQTPSNKVTEKGKYVELRCDPISGHTALYWYRQSLGQGPEFLIYFQGTGAADDSGLPNDRFFAVRPEGSVSTLKIQRTERGDSAVYLCASSQDRGSYNEQFFGPGTRLTVL.

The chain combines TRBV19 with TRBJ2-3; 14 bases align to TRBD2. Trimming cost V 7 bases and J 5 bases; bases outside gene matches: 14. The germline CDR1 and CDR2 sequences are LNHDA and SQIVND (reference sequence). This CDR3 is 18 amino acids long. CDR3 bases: TGTGCCAGTACCCCCCCCCGACTAGCGGGAGGGCCAGGAGATACGCAGTATTTT. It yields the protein CASTPPRLAGGPGDTQYF.

The CDR3 region is CASSPKIATGGYTGELFF. CDR3 nucleotides: TGTGCCAGCAGTCCAAAAATTGCAACAGGGGGGTACACCGGGGAGCTGTTTTTT. This sequence joins TRBV7-7 and TRBJ2-2; 8 bases line up with TRBD1. The CDR3 loop spans 18 amino acids. V lost 6 bases to trimming and J lost 3 bases; unmatched junction nucleotides: 15. CDR1 is SSHAT and CDR2 is FNYEAQ in the germline V gene (reference sequence). The variable domain in full, completed from reference TRBV7-7 and TRBJ2-2, reads GAGVSQSPRYKVTKRGQDVTLRCDPISSHATLYWYQQALGQGPEFLTYFNYEAQPDKSGLPSDRFSAERPEGSISTLTIQRTEQRDSAMYRCASSPKIATGGYTGELFFGEGSRLTVL.

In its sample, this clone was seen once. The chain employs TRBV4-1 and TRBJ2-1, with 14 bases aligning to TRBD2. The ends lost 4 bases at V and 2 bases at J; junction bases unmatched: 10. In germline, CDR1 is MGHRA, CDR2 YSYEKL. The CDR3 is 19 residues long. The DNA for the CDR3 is TGCGCCAGCAGCCGGGACGGGACTAGCGGGAGAACCGCCTACAATGAGCAGTTCTTC. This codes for CASSRDGTSGRTAYNEQFF.

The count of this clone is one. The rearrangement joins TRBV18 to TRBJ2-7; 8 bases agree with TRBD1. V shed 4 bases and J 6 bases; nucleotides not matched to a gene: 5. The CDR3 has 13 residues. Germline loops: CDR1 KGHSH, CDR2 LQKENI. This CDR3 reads CASSQDRVSEQYF. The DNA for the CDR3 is TGTGCCAGCTCACAGGACAGGGTGTCCGAGCAGTACTTC.

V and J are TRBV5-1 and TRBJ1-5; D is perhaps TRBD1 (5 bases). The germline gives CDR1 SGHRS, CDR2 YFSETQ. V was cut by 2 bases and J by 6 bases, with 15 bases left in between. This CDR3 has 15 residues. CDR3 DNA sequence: TGCGCCAGCAGCTTTGATGGGGCAACGGGTCAGCCCCAGCATTTT. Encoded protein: CASSFDGATGQPQHF.

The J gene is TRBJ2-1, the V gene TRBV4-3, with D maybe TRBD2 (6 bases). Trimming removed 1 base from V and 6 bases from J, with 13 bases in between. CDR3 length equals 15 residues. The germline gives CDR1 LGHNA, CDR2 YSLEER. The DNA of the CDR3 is TGCGCCAGCAGCCAAGGGGGCGGGAACAGCAATGAGCAGTTCTTC. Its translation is CASSQGGGNSNEQFF.

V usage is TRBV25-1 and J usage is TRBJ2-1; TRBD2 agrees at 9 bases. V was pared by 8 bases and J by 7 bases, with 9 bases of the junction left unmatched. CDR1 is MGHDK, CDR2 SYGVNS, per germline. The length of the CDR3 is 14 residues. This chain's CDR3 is CASGRGLADNEQFF. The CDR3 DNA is TGTGCCAGCGGAAGGGGACTAGCAGATAATGAGCAGTTCTTC.

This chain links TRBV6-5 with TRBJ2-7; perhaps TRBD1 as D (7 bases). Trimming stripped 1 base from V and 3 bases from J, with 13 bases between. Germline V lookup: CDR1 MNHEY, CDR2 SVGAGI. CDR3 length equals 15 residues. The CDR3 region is CASSYYPGGNYEQYF. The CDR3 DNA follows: TGTGCCAGCAGTTACTATCCAGGGGGGAACTACGAGCAGTACTTC.

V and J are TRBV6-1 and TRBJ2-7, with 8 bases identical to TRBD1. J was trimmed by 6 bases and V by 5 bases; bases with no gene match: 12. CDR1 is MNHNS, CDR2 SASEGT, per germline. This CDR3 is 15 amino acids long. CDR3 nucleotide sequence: TGTGCCAGCAGTCCCAGGACAGGGCTAGTTCCCGAGCAGTACTTC. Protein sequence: CASSPRTGLVPEQYF.

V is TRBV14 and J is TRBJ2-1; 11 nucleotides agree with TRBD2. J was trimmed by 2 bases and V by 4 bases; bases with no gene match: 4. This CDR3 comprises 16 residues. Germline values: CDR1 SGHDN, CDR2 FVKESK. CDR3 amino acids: CASSRTLAGAYNEQFF. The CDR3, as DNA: TGTGCCAGCAGCCGAACACTAGCGGGGGCCTACAATGAGCAGTTCTTC.

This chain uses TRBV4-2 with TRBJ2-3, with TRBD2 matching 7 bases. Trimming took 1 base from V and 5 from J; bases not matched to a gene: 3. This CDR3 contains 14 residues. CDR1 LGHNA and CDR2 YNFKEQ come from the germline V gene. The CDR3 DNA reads TGTGCCAGCAGCCAAGGGGGGGGGAAAGATACGCAGTATTTT. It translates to CASSQGGGKDTQYF.